Each of the 19 T cell receptor beta chains below was sequenced from the same sample in a study of cytomegalovirus exposure and HLA in healthy donors. Use of 60 Vbeta and 13 Jbeta primers characterized the PCR. Sequencing was performed with immunoSEQ multiplex PCR; in TCRdb, only in-frame clones are kept and a portion is missing. The ten top clones account for about 2.2%, within a sample of tens of thousands of clones. What was sequenced was PBMCs. These receptors were obtained from a female donor in good health and CMV-seronegative.

The chain uses TRBV7-9 and TRBJ1-2, with a tentative D call TRBD1 (5 bases). The CDR3 runs 14 residues. The germline V gene has CDR1 SEHNR and CDR2 FQNEAQ (reference sequence). With 1 base removed from V and 4 bases from J, the gap between germline ends came to 10 bases. Here the CDR3 DNA reads TGTGCCAGCAGCTTAGAGACCCAGGGCTATGGCTACACCTTC. Translating it yields CASSLETQGYGYTF.

The chain joins TRBV9 to TRBJ2-7, with D tentatively TRBD2 (5 bases). Trimming cost V 0 bases and J 2 bases, with 9 bases left between them. Germline V lookup: CDR1 SGDLS, CDR2 YYNGEE. The length of the CDR3 is 14 residues. The CDR3 nucleotides read TGTGCCAGCAGCGTAGATTTTAGCGCCTACGAGCAGTACTTC. Translating gives CASSVDFSAYEQYF.

The chain joins TRBV6-5 to TRBJ1-1; tentatively, D is TRBD1 (6 bases). Trimming cost V 4 bases and J 7 bases, with 16 bases left between them. Germline V gives CDR1 MNHEY, CDR2 SVGAGI. CDR3 size: 14 residues. The CDR3 DNA follows: TGTGCCAGCAGTTCCGAACAGGGTAGGGGTGAAGCTTTCTTT. Residues: CASSSEQGRGEAFF.

The chain couples TRBV6-5 to TRBJ2-7; D is possibly TRBD2 (6 bases). The CDR3 sequence is 12 residues long. Germline loops: CDR1 MNHEY, CDR2 SVGAGI. V lost 7 bases to trimming and J lost 2 bases, with 9 bases between them. Here the CDR3 DNA reads TGTGCCAGCATGGGCGGGACCTACGAGCAGTACTTC. Amino acids: CASMGGTYEQYF.

This chain connects TRBV4-1 to TRBJ2-3; D possibly corresponds to TRBD1 (5 bases). In germline, CDR1 is MGHRA, CDR2 YSYEKL. The CDR3 length is 13 residues. Deletions cut 5 bases from V and 3 bases from J, with 9 bases between. The CDR3 sequence is CASSWGGTDTQYF. CDR3 nucleotide sequence: TGCGCCAGCAGCTGGGGCGGTACAGATACGCAGTATTTT.

The CDR3 nucleotides read TGTGCCAGCAGCTTCTCATTACAGGGATTCTACGAGCAGTACTTC. Encoded protein: CASSFSLQGFYEQYF. V is TRBV4-2 and J is TRBJ2-7; tentative D call: TRBD1 (6 bases). Germline CDR1 is LGHNA and CDR2 is YNFKEQ. V dropped 5 bases and J dropped 3 bases, with 17 bases sitting between them. CDR3 length: 15 amino acids.

The chain is built from TRBV12-5 and TRBJ2-3, with 10 bases that match TRBD2. The germline gives CDR1 LGHNT, CDR2 FRNRAP. The CDR3 has 16 amino acids. V dropped 3 bases and J dropped 2; count of bases not matched to a gene: 5. CDR3 DNA: TGTGCTAGTGGTTTCCTAGCGGGGGCCTTCACAGATACGCAGTATTTT. This sequence encodes CASGFLAGAFTDTQYF.

The gene calls are TRBV5-6 and TRBJ2-1; TRBD2 aligns across 11 bases. V lost 4 bases and J lost 1; bases outside the gene matches: 4. This CDR3 comprises 16 residues. Germline V lookup: CDR1 SGHDT, CDR2 YYEEEE. As DNA, the CDR3 is TGTGCCAGCAGCCAGGGGACTAGCGGTTCCTACAATGAGCAGTTCTTC. It is translated as CASSQGTSGSYNEQFF.

The J gene is TRBJ2-6, the V gene TRBV5-1, with D hard to call. The ends were cut back, 0 bases at V and 2 bases at J, with 9 bases in the middle. The V gene's germline CDR1 is SGHRS and CDR2 YFSETQ. The CDR3 spans 16 residues. The CDR3 is CASSLGNRAGANVLTF. CDR3 nucleotides: TGCGCCAGCAGCTTGGGGAACAGAGCTGGGGCCAACGTCCTGACTTTC.

The J gene is TRBJ1-1, the V gene TRBV7-6; the match to TRBD1 covers 7 bases. Trimming cost V 5 bases and J 1 base; bases outside gene matches: 1. Germline V gives CDR1 SGHVS, CDR2 FNYEAQ. This CDR3 has 13 amino acids. CDR3 sequence (DNA): TGTGCCAGCAGCCCAGGGGGGAACACTGAAGCTTTCTTT. Encoded protein: CASSPGGNTEAFF. Full variable domain (outside the CDR3, taken from reference TRBV7-6 and TRBJ1-1): GAGVSQSPRYKVTKRGQDVALRCDPISGHVSLYWYRQALGQGPEFLTYFNYEAQQDKSGLPNDRFSAERPEGSISTLTIQRTEQRDSAMYRCASSPGGNTEAFFGQGTRLTVV.

The chain employs TRBV15 and TRBJ1-1, with D maybe TRBD1 (5 bases). There are 16 residues in the CDR3. The ends were cut back, 2 bases at V and 3 bases at J, with 16 bases in the middle. The germline V gene has CDR1 LNHNV and CDR2 YYDKDF (reference sequence). The CDR3: CATSRMRPGGDTEAFF. For the CDR3, the DNA is TGTGCCACCAGCAGAATGCGGCCCGGGGGAGACACTGAAGCTTTCTTT.

The rearrangement joins TRBV25-1 to TRBJ2-3, with 7 bases lining up with TRBD2. V lost 7 bases, J lost 4 bases, and 11 bases stayed unmatched. Germline V gene data show CDR1 as MGHDK and CDR2 as SYGVNS. The CDR3 loop spans 15 amino acids. In DNA, the CDR3 is TGTGCCAGCATCGGCGGGAGTTCGCCTGCAGATACGCAGTATTTT. It specifies CASIGGSSPADTQYF.

This sequence joins TRBV29-1 and TRBJ2-3; the D is unclear. Deletions cut 3 bases from V and 0 bases from J, with 10 bases between. Germline CDR1 is SQVTM and CDR2 is ANQGSEA. This CDR3 is 14 amino acids long. The DNA of the CDR3 is TGCAGCGTTGACGAGACACATAGCACAGATACGCAGTATTTT. Protein product: CSVDETHSTDTQYF.

This chain uses TRBV11-2 with TRBJ1-1; a weak D match, TRBD1 (5 bases). This CDR3 is built from 13 residues. Germline-derived CDR1 and CDR2 are SGHAT and FQNNGV. V lost 5 bases and J 1 base, leaving 8 bases between the germline ends. The CDR3 nucleotides are TGTGCCAGCAGCCTGACAGCGAACACTGAAGCTTTCTTT. Residues: CASSLTANTEAFF.

V usage is TRBV30 and J usage is TRBJ2-5; 9 nucleotides agree with TRBD1. The CDR3 consists of 15 residues. Germline V gives CDR1 GTSNPN, CDR2 SVGIG (reference sequence). Trimming cost V 1 base and J 2 bases; bases outside gene matches: 5. In DNA form, the CDR3 reads TGTGCCTGGAGTGGCTGGACAGGGGAACAAGAGACCCAGTACTTC. Its translation: CAWSGWTGEQETQYF.

The chain couples TRBV4-1 to TRBJ1-5; D may be TRBD1 (6 bases). This CDR3 contains 14 residues. Trimming removed 0 bases at V and 6 bases at J, with 9 bases between. Germline V gene lookup returns CDR1 MGHRA and CDR2 YSYEKL. This CDR3 is CASSQDSRGQPQHF. CDR3 bases: TGCGCCAGCAGCCAAGATTCCAGGGGTCAGCCCCAGCATTTT.

The J gene is TRBJ2-7, the V gene TRBV6-5, with a tentative D call TRBD2 (6 bases). Trimming removed 6 bases from V and 2 bases from J, with 14 bases in between. The CDR3 consists of 14 residues. The germline gives CDR1 MNHEY, CDR2 SVGAGI. The CDR3 protein is CASSPAGRAYEQYF. The CDR3 bases are TGTGCCAGCAGCCCAGCCGGGAGAGCCTACGAGCAGTACTTC.

The V call is TRBV4-3, the J call TRBJ1-1, with TRBD1 matching 7 bases. CDR1 and CDR2 from the germline V gene are LGHNA and YSLEER. This CDR3 spans 15 amino acids. The trim removed 0 bases at V and 2 bases at J, leaving 3 bases unmatched. CDR3 residues: CASSQDGGGNTEAFF. The DNA of the CDR3 is TGCGCCAGCAGCCAAGATGGAGGGGGCAACACTGAAGCTTTCTTT.

The chain couples TRBV4-3 to TRBJ2-7; 8 positions agree with TRBD1. Germline CDR1 and CDR2: LGHNA and YSLEER. CDR3 length: 15 residues. J lost 0 bases, V lost 1 base, and 2 bases had no gene match. CDR3 DNA: TGCGCCAGCAGCCAAGGACAGGGGAGCTCCTACGAGCAGTACTTC. It codes for CASSQGQGSSYEQYF.